This entry is about one T cell receptor beta chain. Its recognized antigen is unknown. Per-nucleotide qualities are absent, and no much larger clonotype sits a single base away. Patients with autoimmune disease history or receiving systemic immunosuppression were excluded from the trial. Peripheral blood for TCR sequencing was collected from all dose cohorts at baseline, on cycle 4 day 1, and on cycle 7 day 1. Samples came from an open-label, multicenter, first-in-human phase I dose-escalation trial of ivuxolimab. Adults with locally advanced or metastatic head and neck squamous cell, hepatocellular, melanoma or renal cell carcinoma were enrolled in the trial. Before TCR sequencing, CD4+ T cells and CD8+ T cells were sorted from peripheral blood as separate populations. Genomic DNA was extracted from sorted cells for sequencing of the TCRbeta CDR3 region. TCRbeta CDR3 regions were sequenced using the immunoSEQ Assay. Held by TCRdb, this immuneACCESS table contains in-frame sequences only and omits some clones. Under half of the omission traces to an unresolved V gene where checked; the cause of the rest is unknown. The sample contains over 15,000 clones, 67% of them found a single time. About 20% of the sample goes to the ten largest clones.

The sample originates from a study of OX40 agonist ivuxolimab in advanced cancers. Regarding the research as a whole: The costimulatory receptor OX40 (CD134) was targeted by ivuxolimab, a fully human IgG2 agonistic monoclonal antibody. Prior anti-PD-1, anti-PD-L1 or anti-CTLA-4 therapy was permitted, and 40% of dose-escalation patients had received checkpoint inhibitors. The purpose of peripheral TCRbeta sequencing was to test whether ivuxolimab changed TCR sequence diversity and led to clonal T-cell expansion. Intravenous ivuxolimab was administered to patients every 2 weeks at six dose levels: 0.01, 0.1, 0.3, 1.5, 3 and 10 mg/kg. In the dose-escalation cohort, roughly 82% of patients were male, and the mean age was roughly 60 years with a range of roughly 20 to 80. The paper describes the monotherapy dose-escalation part (N = 52 patients) of the phase I trial of ivuxolimab. Three dose-escalation patients achieved partial responses, one with hepatocellular carcinoma and two with cutaneous melanoma. Among the 50 to 55 dose-escalation patients, around 19 had hepatocellular carcinoma, approximately 15 melanoma, 9 renal cell carcinoma and 9 head and neck cancer. Study-wide findings and limitations: At doses of 0.1 to 3.0 mg/kg, clonal expansion of both CD4+ and CD8+ blood T cells was observed from baseline to week 6. Low levels of normalized T-cell clonal expansion were also shown by some nonresponding patients. Which antigens the clonally expanded peripheral T cells were specific for was not determined. Partial responders in the 0.1-3.0 mg/kg groups had among the lowest normalized peripheral clonal expansion, especially among CD8+ T cells. On average, CD8+ T cells showed more expanded clones than CD4+ T cells after ivuxolimab.

CDR1 and CDR2 are drawn from the germline V gene (reference sequence): MNHEY, SMNVEV. Trimming leaves V shorter by 5 bases and J shorter by 9 bases, with the junction holding 3 bases beyond the gene matches. Inclusive of the bounding cysteine and phenylalanine, the CDR3 is 14 residues long. Only the CDR3 portion is preserved as DNA: 42 bases, with reading frame beginning at the first base. The sequences come from CD4+ or CD8+ T cells sorted from blood, collected in a trial of the OX40 agonist ivuxolimab. The chain is encoded by TRBV27 joined to TRBJ2-1, with TRBD2 matching 14 junction bases. This receptor was identified in an adult with an advanced solid tumor such as melanoma, head and neck, liver or kidney cancer. Read as DNA, the sequence is TGTGCCAGCAGTCCCGGGACTAGCGGGAGTGAGCAGTTCTTC. It encodes CASSPGTSGSEQFF.